One and the same sample provided the 23 T cell receptor beta chains below, sequenced in a study of STAT5B mutations in CD4+ large granular lymphocyte leukemia. Method: immunoSEQ multiplex PCR; TCRdb's copy keeps in-frame clones and lacks some. The sample lists over 30,000 clones, roughly 76% seen once, with 3.5% to 5% in the top ten. The sequenced sample consisted of CD4+ T cells from blood buffy coats. These receptors originate from a human donor in good health.

The chain links TRBV19 to TRBJ2-2; D is possibly TRBD1 (5 bases). CDR1 is LNHDA, CDR2 SQIVND, per germline (reference sequence). The CDR3 runs 13 residues. V was clipped by 10 bases and J by 4 bases, with 13 bases between them. CDR3 bases: TGTGCCACCAGAAGGGGAACCACCGGGGAGCTGTTTTTT. This encodes CATRRGTTGELFF.

The chain couples TRBV18 to TRBJ1-4, with D hard to call. Per the germline V gene, CDR1 is KGHSH and CDR2 is LQKENI. This CDR3 is built from 17 residues. The ends were cut back, 6 bases at V and 7 bases at J, with 24 bases in the middle. In DNA form, the CDR3 reads TGTGCCAGCTCGCCTAATAGCCCGGGTTGGCGAGGTGAAAAACTGTTTTTT. This sequence encodes CASSPNSPGWRGEKLFF.

The chain recombines TRBV10-1 with TRBJ2-7, with 8 bases that match TRBD1. The ends lost 3 bases at V and 2 bases at J; junction bases unmatched: 6. Germline V lookup: CDR1 WNHNN, CDR2 SYGVQD (reference sequence). The CDR3 extends over 15 amino acids. The CDR3 nucleotides are TGCGCCAGCAGTGATTCCTTGACAGGGGCCTACGAGCAGTACTTC. Amino acid sequence: CASSDSLTGAYEQYF.

V is TRBV5-6 and J is TRBJ2-2, with unresolved D. Germline CDR1 is SGHDT and CDR2 is YYEEEE. V lost 1 base and J 0 bases, leaving 13 bases between the germline ends. The CDR3 length is 17 residues. DNA for the CDR3: TGTGCCAGCAGCTTGTTACGGCCGGCTACGAACACCGGGGAGCTGTTTTTT. Its protein product is CASSLLRPATNTGELFF.

There are a few counts of this clone. The chain joins TRBV13 to TRBJ1-2; D is unresolved. The CDR3 length is 14 residues. The germline V gene encodes CDR1 PRHDT and CDR2 FYEKMQ (reference sequence). V gave up 4 bases and J gave up 6 bases, with 15 bases separating them. The CDR3 DNA sequence: TGTGCCAGCAGCTCCCATTTTAGGGTTGATGGCTACACCTTC. Translation: CASSSHFRVDGYTF.

V usage is TRBV7-6 and J usage is TRBJ2-1; 8 bases are a match to TRBD1. V shed 1 base and J 4 bases; nucleotides not matched to a gene: 3. Germline CDR1 SGHVS, CDR2 FNYEAQ. The CDR3 runs 15 residues. CDR3 nucleotides: TGTGCCAGCAGCTTAGACGGGACAGGATACAATGAGCAGTTCTTC. Amino acid sequence: CASSLDGTGYNEQFF.

The rearrangement links TRBV4-3 to TRBJ2-2, with 9 bases fitting TRBD2. V lost 0 bases and J lost 7; bases outside the gene matches: 6. The CDR3 totals 16 residues. Germline V gives CDR1 LGHNA, CDR2 YSLEER. CDR3 in amino acids: CASSQEAGGGFGELFF. CDR3 sequence (DNA): TGCGCCAGCAGCCAAGAGGCGGGAGGGGGGTTCGGGGAGCTGTTTTTT.

The rearrangement joins TRBV5-4 to TRBJ2-6; the match to TRBD1 covers 8 bases. Germline loops: CDR1 SGHNT, CDR2 YYREEE (reference sequence). The trim removed 4 bases at V and 2 bases at J, leaving 2 bases unmatched. The CDR3 loop spans 15 amino acids. CDR3 in amino acids: CASSTGQAGANVLTF. CDR3 in DNA: TGTGCCAGCAGCACGGGACAGGCTGGGGCCAACGTCCTGACTTTC.

The genes are TRBV5-5 and TRBJ2-5, with D unresolved. CDR1 and CDR2 (germline): SGHKS, YYEKEE (reference sequence). CDR3 length: 11 amino acids. V lost 4 bases, J lost 5 bases, and 6 bases lay in between. The CDR3 nucleotides are TGTGCCAGCAGCCCCAGGGAGACCCAGTACTTC. This encodes CASSPRETQYF.

V gene TRBV18 combines with J gene TRBJ2-5, with a tentative D call TRBD1 (6 bases). V dropped 0 bases and J dropped 5 bases, with 10 bases sitting between them. The germline gives CDR1 KGHSH, CDR2 LQKENI. This CDR3 is 14 amino acids long. CDR3 amino acids: CASSPPGRGETQYF. CDR3 DNA: TGTGCCAGCTCACCACCGGGAAGGGGGGAGACCCAGTACTTC.

Only a few counts were recorded for this clone. The rearrangement uses TRBV28 and TRBJ2-7; 10 bases fit TRBD2. The length of the CDR3 is 15 residues. Trimming cost V 6 bases and J 4 bases; bases outside gene matches: 9. CDR1 is MDHEN and CDR2 is SYDVKM in the germline V gene. For the CDR3, the DNA is TGTGCCAGCAGCGCGCCAGCGGGAGGGGCGTACGAGCAGTACTTC. This translates into CASSAPAGGAYEQYF.

CDR3 DNA: TGTGCCAGCGCCGGGCCCCAGGAGACCCAGTACTTC. Translating gives CASAGPQETQYF. This chain joins TRBV5-8 and TRBJ2-5; no clear D gene. Germline V gene lookup returns CDR1 SGHTS and CDR2 YDEGEE. The CDR3 is 12 amino acids. The V and J ends lost 7 bases and 5 bases respectively, with 12 bases between them.

This chain joins TRBV7-9 and TRBJ2-5, with 14 positions matching TRBD2. From germline, CDR1 is SEHNR and CDR2 FQNEAQ (reference sequence). The CDR3 spans 19 residues. Trimming at V came to 5 bases and at J to 5 bases, leaving 16 bases not matched to a gene. The CDR3 loop is CASSPGTSGRPIYRETQYF. CDR3 sequence (DNA): TGTGCCAGCAGCCCTGGGACTAGCGGGAGACCTATTTATCGGGAGACCCAGTACTTC.

The rearrangement links TRBV7-9 to TRBJ2-1; the D gene is possibly TRBD2 (6 bases). Trimming removed 6 bases from V and 0 bases from J, with 15 bases in between. The germline V gene encodes CDR1 SEHNR and CDR2 FQNEAQ (reference sequence). The CDR3 is 16 amino acids. Here the CDR3 reads CASRDGTPGSYNEQFF. CDR3 nucleotides: TGTGCCAGCAGGGACGGGACTCCCGGCTCCTACAATGAGCAGTTCTTC.

The chain has TRBV9 and TRBJ1-1; 9 positions agree with TRBD1. CDR1 and CDR2 (germline): SGDLS, YYNGEE. The CDR3 is made up of 18 amino acids. V lost 3 bases and J lost 0; bases outside the gene matches: 12. The CDR3 DNA reads TGTGCCAGCAGCGAGGGGGCGGGGACAGGGAAAATGAACACTGAAGCTTTCTTT. Its translation is CASSEGAGTGKMNTEAFF.

The CDR3 DNA is TGTGCCAGCAGGCCCAGACAGGGGTACAATGAGCAGTTCTTC. Translation gives CASRPRQGYNEQFF. V usage is TRBV6-5 and J usage is TRBJ2-1; 8 nucleotides align to TRBD1. J lost 4 bases, V lost 6 bases, and 5 bases had no gene match. Germline V lookup: CDR1 MNHEY, CDR2 SVGAGI. This CDR3 spans 14 amino acids.

V and J are TRBV7-3 and TRBJ2-6, with D tentatively TRBD1 or TRBD2 (6 bases each). V lost 4 bases to trimming and J lost 2 bases, with 15 bases between them. This CDR3 comprises 17 residues. Germline-derived CDR1 and CDR2 are SGHTA and FQGTGA. The CDR3 nucleotides are TGTGCCAGCAGCTCGGGACAAGGGACTCCTGGGGCCAACGTCCTGACTTTC. Amino acid sequence: CASSSGQGTPGANVLTF.

This clone was detected only a few times. Here the CDR3 DNA reads TGTGCCAGCAGCCCACTGACAGGGGGGTACACTGAAGCTTTCTTT. This sequence encodes CASSPLTGGYTEAFF. This chain links TRBV7-7 with TRBJ1-1; TRBD1 agrees at 9 bases. V shed 5 bases, J shed 3 bases, and the junction held 7 bases outside the gene matches. Germline-derived CDR1 and CDR2 are SSHAT and FNYEAQ (reference sequence). The CDR3 is 15 residues long.

Here the CDR3 reads CASSYSNNRHNEQFF. CDR3 nucleotides: TGTGCCAGCAGTTACTCGAATAACAGACACAATGAGCAGTTCTTC. V usage is TRBV6-6 and J usage is TRBJ2-1, with D unclear. Trimming stripped 0 bases from V and 5 bases from J, with 11 bases between. Germline loops: CDR1 MNHNY, CDR2 SVGAGI (reference sequence). The CDR3 runs to 15 residues.

This clone came up once. The chain uses TRBV5-5 and TRBJ2-7, with D possibly matching TRBD2 (5 bases). CDR3 length equals 12 residues. Germline lookup yields CDR1 SGHKS and CDR2 YYEKEE (reference sequence). Trimming pared 4 bases from V and 2 bases from J, leaving 7 bases between. CDR3: CASSAGPYEQYF. CDR3 DNA sequence: TGTGCCAGCAGCGCGGGTCCCTACGAGCAGTACTTC.

This chain joins TRBV6-1 and TRBJ1-4; the D is unclear. With 8 bases removed from V and 5 bases from J, the gap between germline ends came to 12 bases. The CDR3 loop spans 13 amino acids. Germline CDR1 and CDR2: MNHNS and SASEGT. The CDR3 protein is CASEVVGNEKLFF. CDR3 coding DNA: TGTGCCAGCGAAGTGGTCGGAAATGAAAAACTGTTTTTT.

Comments on this clone: This CDR3 is also generated by other DNA sequences in the sample. The gene calls are TRBV9 and TRBJ2-7; tentatively, D is TRBD2 (6 bases). Germline V CDR1 and CDR2: SGDLS, YYNGEE. The CDR3 loop spans 15 amino acids. Trimming left V 0 bases short and J 0 bases short, with 10 bases between. This CDR3 is CASSVGGGNSYEQYF. The CDR3 DNA follows: TGTGCCAGCAGCGTAGGGGGCGGGAACTCCTACGAGCAGTACTTC.

V is TRBV7-9 and J is TRBJ1-2; no definite D call. With 6 bases removed from V and 4 bases from J, the gap between germline ends came to 18 bases. CDR3 length: 15 amino acids. Germline-derived CDR1 and CDR2 are SEHNR and FQNEAQ (reference sequence). CDR3 nucleotides: TGTGCCAGCAGACCTACCGGACCCTGGGGCTATGGCTACACCTTC. Amino acids: CASRPTGPWGYGYTF.